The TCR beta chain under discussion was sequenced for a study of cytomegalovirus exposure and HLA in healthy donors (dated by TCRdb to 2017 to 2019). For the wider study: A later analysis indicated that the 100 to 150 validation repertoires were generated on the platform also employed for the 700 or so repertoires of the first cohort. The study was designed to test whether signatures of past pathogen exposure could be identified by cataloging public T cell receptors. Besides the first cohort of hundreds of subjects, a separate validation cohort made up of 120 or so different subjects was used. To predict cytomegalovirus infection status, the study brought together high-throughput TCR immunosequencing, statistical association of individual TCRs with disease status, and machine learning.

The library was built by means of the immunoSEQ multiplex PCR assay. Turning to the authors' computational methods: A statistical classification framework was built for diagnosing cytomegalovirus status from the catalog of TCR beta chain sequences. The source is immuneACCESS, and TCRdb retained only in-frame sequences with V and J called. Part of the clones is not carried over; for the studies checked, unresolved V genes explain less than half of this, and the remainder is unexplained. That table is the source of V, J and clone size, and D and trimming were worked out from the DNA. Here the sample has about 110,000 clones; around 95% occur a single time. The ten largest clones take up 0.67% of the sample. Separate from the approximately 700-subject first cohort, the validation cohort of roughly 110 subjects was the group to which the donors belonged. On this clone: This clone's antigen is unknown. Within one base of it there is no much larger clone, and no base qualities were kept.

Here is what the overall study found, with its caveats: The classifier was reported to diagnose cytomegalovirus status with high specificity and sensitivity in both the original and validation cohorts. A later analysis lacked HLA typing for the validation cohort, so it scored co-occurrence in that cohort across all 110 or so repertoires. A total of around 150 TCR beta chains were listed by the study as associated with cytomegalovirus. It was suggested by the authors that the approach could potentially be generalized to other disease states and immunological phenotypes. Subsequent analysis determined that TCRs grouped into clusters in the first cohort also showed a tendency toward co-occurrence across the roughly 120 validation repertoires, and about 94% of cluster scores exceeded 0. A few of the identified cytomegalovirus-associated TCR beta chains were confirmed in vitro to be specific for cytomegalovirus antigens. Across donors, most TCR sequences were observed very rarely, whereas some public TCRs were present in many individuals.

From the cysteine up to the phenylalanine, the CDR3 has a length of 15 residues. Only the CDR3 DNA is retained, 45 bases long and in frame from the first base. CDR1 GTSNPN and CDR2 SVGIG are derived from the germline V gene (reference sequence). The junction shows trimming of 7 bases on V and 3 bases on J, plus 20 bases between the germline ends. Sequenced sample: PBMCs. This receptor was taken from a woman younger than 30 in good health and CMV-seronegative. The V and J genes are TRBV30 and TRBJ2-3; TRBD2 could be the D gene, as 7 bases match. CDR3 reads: CALGEGGIGTDTQYF. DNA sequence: TGTGCCTTAGGGGAGGGGGGGATCGGGACAGATACGCAGTATTTT.